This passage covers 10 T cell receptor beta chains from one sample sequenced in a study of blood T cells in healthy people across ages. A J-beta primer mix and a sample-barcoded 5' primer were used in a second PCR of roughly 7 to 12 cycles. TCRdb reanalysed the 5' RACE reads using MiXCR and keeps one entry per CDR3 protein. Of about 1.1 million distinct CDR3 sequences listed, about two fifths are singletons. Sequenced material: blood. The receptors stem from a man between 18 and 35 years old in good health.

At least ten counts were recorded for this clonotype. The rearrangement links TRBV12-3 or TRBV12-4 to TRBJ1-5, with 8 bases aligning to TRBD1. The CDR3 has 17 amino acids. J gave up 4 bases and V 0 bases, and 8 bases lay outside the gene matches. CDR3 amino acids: CASSLAAQGALNQPQHF. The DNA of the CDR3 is TGTGCCAGCAGTTTAGCGGCCCAGGGGGCGCTTAATCAGCCCCAGCATTTT.

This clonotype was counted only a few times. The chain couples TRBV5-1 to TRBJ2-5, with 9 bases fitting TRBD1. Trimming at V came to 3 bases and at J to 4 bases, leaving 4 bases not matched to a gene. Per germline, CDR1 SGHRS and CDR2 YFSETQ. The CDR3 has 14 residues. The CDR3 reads CASSYGGQGETQYF. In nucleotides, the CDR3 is TGCGCCAGCAGCTATGGGGGACAGGGAGAGACCCAGTACTTC.

In nucleotides, the CDR3 is TGTGCCAGCAGCTCAATGAACAGGATTGCGGGCTACACCTTC. This sequence encodes CASSSMNRIAGYTF. The V gene is TRBV7-9, the J gene TRBJ1-2; perhaps TRBD1 as D (5 bases). V dropped 4 bases and J dropped 8 bases, with 17 bases sitting between them. Germline V lookup: CDR1 SEHNR, CDR2 FQNEAQ (reference sequence). This CDR3 spans 14 amino acids.

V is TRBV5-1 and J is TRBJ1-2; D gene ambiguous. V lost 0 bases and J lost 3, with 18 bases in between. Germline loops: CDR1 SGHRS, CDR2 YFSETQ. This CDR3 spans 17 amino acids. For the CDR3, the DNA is TGCGCCAGCAGCTTGGAAGGGCGCGAACCCGTAGACTATGGCTACACCTTC. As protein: CASSLEGREPVDYGYTF. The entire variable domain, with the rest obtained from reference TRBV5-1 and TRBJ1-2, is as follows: KAGVTQTPRYLIKTRGQQVTLSCSPISGHRSVSWYQQTPGQGLQFLFEYFSETQRNKGNFPGRFSGRQFSNSRSEMNVSTLELGDSALYLCASSLEGREPVDYGYTFGSGTRLTVV.

The CDR3 spells CSARSTNEKLFF. The CDR3 DNA sequence: TGCAGTGCTAGAAGTACTAATGAAAAACTGTTTTTT. This rearrangement joins TRBV20-1 to TRBJ1-4; D unresolved. V was shortened by 2 bases and J by 2 bases, with 3 bases between the two germline ends. CDR1 is DFQATT, CDR2 SNEGSKA, per germline (reference sequence). The CDR3 extends over 12 amino acids.

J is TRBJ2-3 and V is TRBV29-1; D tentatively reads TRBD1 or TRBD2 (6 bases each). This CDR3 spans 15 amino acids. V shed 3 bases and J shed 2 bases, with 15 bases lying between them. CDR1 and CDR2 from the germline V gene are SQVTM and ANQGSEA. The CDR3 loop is CSVDIPGAPTDTQYF. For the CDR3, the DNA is TGCAGCGTTGATATACCGGGGGCCCCCACAGATACGCAGTATTTT.

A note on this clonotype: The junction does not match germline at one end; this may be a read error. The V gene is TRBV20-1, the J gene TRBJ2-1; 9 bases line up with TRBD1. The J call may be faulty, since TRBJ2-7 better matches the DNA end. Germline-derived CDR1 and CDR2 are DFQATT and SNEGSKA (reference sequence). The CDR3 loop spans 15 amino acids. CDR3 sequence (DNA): TGCAGTACTAGAATCCGGGACAGGGTTTACAATGAGCAGTACTTC. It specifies CSTRIRDRVYNEQYF.

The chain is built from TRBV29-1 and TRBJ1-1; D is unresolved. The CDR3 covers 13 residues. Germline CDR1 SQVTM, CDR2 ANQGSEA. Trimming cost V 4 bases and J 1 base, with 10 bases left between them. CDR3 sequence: CSVAHGPNTEAFF. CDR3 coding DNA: TGCAGCGTTGCTCACGGGCCGAACACTGAAGCTTTCTTT.

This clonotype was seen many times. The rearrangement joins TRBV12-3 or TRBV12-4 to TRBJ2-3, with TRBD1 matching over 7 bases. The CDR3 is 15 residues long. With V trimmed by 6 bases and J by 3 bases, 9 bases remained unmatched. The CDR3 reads CASSSRTGGTDTQYF. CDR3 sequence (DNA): TGTGCCAGCAGCTCAAGGACAGGAGGAACAGATACGCAGTATTTT.

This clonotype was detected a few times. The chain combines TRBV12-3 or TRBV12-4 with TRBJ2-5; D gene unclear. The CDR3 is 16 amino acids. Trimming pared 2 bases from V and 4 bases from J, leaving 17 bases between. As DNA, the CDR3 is TGTGCCAGCAGTTTATGGTCTAGGAGTGGTCTAGAGACCCAGTACTTC. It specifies CASSLWSRSGLETQYF.